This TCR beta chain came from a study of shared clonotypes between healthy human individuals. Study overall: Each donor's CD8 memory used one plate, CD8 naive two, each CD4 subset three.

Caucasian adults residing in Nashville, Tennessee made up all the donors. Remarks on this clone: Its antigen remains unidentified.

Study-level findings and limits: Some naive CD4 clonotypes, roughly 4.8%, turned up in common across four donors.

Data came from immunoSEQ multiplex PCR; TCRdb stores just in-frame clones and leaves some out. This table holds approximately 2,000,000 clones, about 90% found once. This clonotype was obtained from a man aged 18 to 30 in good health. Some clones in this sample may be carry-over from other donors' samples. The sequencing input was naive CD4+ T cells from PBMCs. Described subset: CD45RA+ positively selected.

The DNA for the CDR3 is TGCGCCAGCAGTCATGCGGGAGGCGGAGATACGCAGTATTTT. Translation: CASSHAGGGDTQYF. V and J are TRBV5-1 and TRBJ2-3, with 8 nucleotides matching TRBD2. This CDR3 is 14 amino acids long. The germline V gene encodes CDR1 SGHRS and CDR2 YFSETQ. Trimming at V came to 5 bases and at J to 5 bases, leaving 7 bases not matched to a gene. Using reference TRBV5-1 and TRBJ2-3 for the parts outside the CDR3, the full variable domain is KAGVTQTPRYLIKTRGQQVTLSCSPISGHRSVSWYQQTPGQGLQFLFEYFSETQRNKGNFPGRFSGRQFSNSRSEMNVSTLELGDSALYLCASSHAGGGDTQYFGPGTRLTVL.